This T cell receptor beta chain was identified during a study of CD8+ T cells in alopecia areata. Study at large: Treated patients were dosed with oral tofacitinib, taking 5 to 10 mg twice daily. The study's findings and limits: Against the mouse data, patients shared TCRs less clearly, possibly for HLA reasons.

The CDR3 spans 17 residues. The germline gives CDR1 SGHNT, CDR2 YYREEE (reference sequence). Between the trimmed V and J ends, which lost 3 bases and 3 bases, there was a span of 18 bases. Sequencing used cDNA as its template, made by extracting RNA and reverse transcribing it. Here immunoSEQ multiplex PCR was the method, and the copy in TCRdb shows in-frame clones only, minus some. The sample shows roughly 130,000 clones, 50% to 60% of them seen only once. For this clone: Its antigen is currently unknown.

V usage is TRBV5-4 and J usage is TRBJ2-2; D possibly matches TRBD1 or TRBD2 (5 bases each). The source material was CD4+ T cells sorted from blood, sampled at week 0. This receptor was taken from a human donor with alopecia areata. CDR3 nucleotides: TGTGCCAGCAGCTCGCAAAAGCTGGGACGGGACACCGGGGAGCTGTTTTTT. This encodes CASSSQKLGRDTGELFF. Using reference TRBV5-4 and TRBJ2-2 for the parts outside the CDR3, the full variable domain is ETGVTQSPTHLIKTRGQQVTLRCSSQSGHNTVSWYQQALGQGPQFIFQYYREEENGRGNFPPRFSGLQFPNYSSELNVNALELDDSALYLCASSSQKLGRDTGELFFGEGSRLTVL.